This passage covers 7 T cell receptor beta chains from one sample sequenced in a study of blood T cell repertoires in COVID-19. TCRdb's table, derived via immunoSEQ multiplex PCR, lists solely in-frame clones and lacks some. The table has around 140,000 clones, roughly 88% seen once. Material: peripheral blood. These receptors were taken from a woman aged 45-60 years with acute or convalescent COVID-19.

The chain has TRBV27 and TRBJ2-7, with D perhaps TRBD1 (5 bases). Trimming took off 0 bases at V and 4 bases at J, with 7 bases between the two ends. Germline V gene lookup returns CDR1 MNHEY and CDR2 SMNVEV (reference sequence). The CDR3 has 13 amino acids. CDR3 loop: CASSLSPGYEQYF. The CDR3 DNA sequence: TGTGCCAGCAGTTTATCCCCAGGGTACGAGCAGTACTTC.

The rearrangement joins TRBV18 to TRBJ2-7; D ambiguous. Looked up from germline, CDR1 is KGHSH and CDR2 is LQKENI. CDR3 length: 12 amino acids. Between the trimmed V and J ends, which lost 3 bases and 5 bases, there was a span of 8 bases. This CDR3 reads CASSPTSHEQYF. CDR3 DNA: TGTGCCAGCTCACCTACATCCCACGAGCAGTACTTC.

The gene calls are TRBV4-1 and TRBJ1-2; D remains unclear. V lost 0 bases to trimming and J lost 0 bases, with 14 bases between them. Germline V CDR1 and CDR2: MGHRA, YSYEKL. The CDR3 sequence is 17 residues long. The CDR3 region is CASSQDGRGFPNYGYTF. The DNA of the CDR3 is TGCGCCAGCAGCCAAGATGGGCGTGGGTTCCCTAACTATGGCTACACCTTC.

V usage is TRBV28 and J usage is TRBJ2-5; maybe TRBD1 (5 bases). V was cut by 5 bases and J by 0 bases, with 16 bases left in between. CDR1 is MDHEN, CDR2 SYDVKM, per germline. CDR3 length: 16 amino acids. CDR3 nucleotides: TGTGCCAGCAGTCCCCAGGCATCAGGGAACCAAGAGACCCAGTACTTC. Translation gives CASSPQASGNQETQYF.

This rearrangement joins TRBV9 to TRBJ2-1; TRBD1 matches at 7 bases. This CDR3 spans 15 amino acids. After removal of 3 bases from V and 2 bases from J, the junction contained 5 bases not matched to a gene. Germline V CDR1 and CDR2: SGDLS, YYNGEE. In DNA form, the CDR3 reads TGTGCCAGCAGCGGAGAGGGGGCCGCCTACAATGAGCAGTTCTTC. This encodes CASSGEGAAYNEQFF.

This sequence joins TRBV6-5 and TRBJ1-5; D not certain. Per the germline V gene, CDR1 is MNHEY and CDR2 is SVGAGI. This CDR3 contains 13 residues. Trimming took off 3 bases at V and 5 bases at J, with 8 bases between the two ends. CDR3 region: CASSYASHQPQHF. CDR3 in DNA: TGTGCCAGCAGTTATGCGTCCCATCAGCCCCAGCATTTT.

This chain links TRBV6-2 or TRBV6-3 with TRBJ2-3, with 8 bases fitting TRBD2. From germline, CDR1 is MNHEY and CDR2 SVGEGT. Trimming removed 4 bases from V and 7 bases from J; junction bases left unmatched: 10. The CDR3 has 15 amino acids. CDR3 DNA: TGTGCCAGCAGTTCAGCGGGGGCCGAGGGGAATACGCAGTATTTT. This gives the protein CASSSAGAEGNTQYF.